This T cell receptor beta chain was observed in a study of OX40 agonist ivuxolimab in advanced cancers. Study-wide background: A diagnosis of hepatocellular carcinoma, melanoma, renal cell or head and neck cancer was present in dose-escalation patients.

Profiling relied on immunoSEQ multiplex PCR, and the TCRdb table lists in-frame clones only, not all of them. Of around 70,000 clones in the sample, 75% to 95% were seen once. CDR3 length: 15 amino acids. V lost 5 bases to trimming and J lost 1 base; unmatched junction nucleotides: 5. Germline-derived CDR1 and CDR2 are SNHLY and FYNNEI. This clone ranks as medium-sized. This TCR was sampled from an adult with an advanced solid tumor such as melanoma, head and neck, liver or kidney cancer. The specimen was CD4+ or CD8+ T cells sorted from blood, collected in a trial of the OX40 agonist ivuxolimab. The V call is TRBV2, the J call TRBJ1-1, with 9 bases identical to TRBD1. CDR3 protein: CASSLQGAGNTEAFF. CDR3 nucleotides: TGTGCCAGCAGTTTACAGGGGGCTGGGAACACTGAAGCTTTCTTT.